This is a list of T cell receptor beta chains from one sample in a study of molecular identifiers for immune sequencing clone quantification. Using its own MiXCR run on the PCR reads, TCRdb lists one record per CDR3 protein. The table includes 88,000 or so distinct CDR3 sequences, around 23% detected once. Sequencing was performed on naive CD8+ T cells from blood, with Jurkat cell RNA spiked in. Receptors were obtained from a human donor in good health. Some libraries in this study had Jurkat cell RNA spiked in. Each CDR3 is given with its conserved first and last residue. The D gene is left open where the match is weak. Size is stated for part of the rows, as once, few or many counts, or as a class when the clone is expanded.

clone_size	d_call	v_call	j_call	cdr3_nt	cdr3_aa
few	NA	TRBV7-2	TRBJ1-1	TGTGCCAGCAGCTTAGGCGTAGGGCCTATGAACACTGAAGCTTTCTTT	CASSLGVGPMNTEAFF
many	NA	TRBV4-1	TRBJ1-2	TGCGCCAGCAGCCAAGATAACGTAGGGACGAAGTATGGCTACACCTTC	CASSQDNVGTKYGYTF
few	NA	TRBV3-2	TRBJ2-7	TGTGCCAGCGACGACCCGGACAGCTACGAGCAGTACTTC	CASDDPDSYEQYF
many	NA	TRBV30	TRBJ1-1	TGTGCCTGGAGTGTAGGAAGCCTGACTGAAGCTTTCTTT	CAWSVGSLTEAFF
few	TRBD2	TRBV3-1	TRBJ2-7	TGTGCCAGCAGCCCGGGACTGGGAGGGCTCGAGCAGTACTTC	CASSPGLGGLEQYF
NA	TRBD2	TRBV20-1	TRBJ2-3	TGCAGTGCTAGAGACCTGACTAGCGGGGGGGTTTCGGCGCAGTATTTT	CSARDLTSGGVSAQYF
few	TRBD2	TRBV5-6	TRBJ2-2	TGTGCCAGCAGCCCGGGGGGTATCACCGGGGAGCTGTTTTTT	CASSPGGITGELFF
NA	NA	TRBV5-6	TRBJ2-5	TGTGCCAGCAGCGGCTCAGGCCGTCTTAGGGAGACCCAGTACTTC	CASSGSGRLRETQYF
few	TRBD2	TRBV19	TRBJ2-2	TGTGCCAGTAGTACGTGGCGGGAGATGACCGGGGAGCTGTTTTTT	CASSTWREMTGELFF
many	TRBD1	TRBV11-2	TRBJ1-2	TGTGCCAGCAGCTTAGTTTTCGATACAGGGGGCGCGTCCTATGGCTACACCTTC	CASSLVFDTGGASYGYTF
few	NA	TRBV7-9	TRBJ2-1	TGTGCCAGCAGCTTATTCCCGTCAGGCGACAATGAGCAGTTCTTC	CASSLFPSGDNEQFF
many	NA	TRBV21-1	TRBJ2-6	TGTGCCAGCAGCAAAGGGGGAACTGGGGCCAACGTCCTGACTTTC	CASSKGGTGANVLTF
many	NA	TRBV7-9	TRBJ1-2	TGTGCCAGCAGCTTAGCGAACGCGGACGACTACACCTTC	CASSLANADDYTF
many	NA	TRBV19	TRBJ1-6	TGTGCCAGTAGTATCCCACAGGGCAGCTCACCCCTCCACTTT	CASSIPQGSSPLHF
many	TRBD2	TRBV2	TRBJ2-3	TGTGCCAGCAGGTTAACTAGCGGGAGCACAGATACGCAGTATTTT	CASRLTSGSTDTQYF
many	NA	TRBV4-2	TRBJ1-5	TGTGCCAGCAGCCAAAGTTTAGGGGTTAATCAGCCCCAGCATTTT	CASSQSLGVNQPQHF
many	NA	TRBV4-3	TRBJ2-3	TGCGCCAGCAGCCAAGATTCGCGAGCTTCTAGTTCCACAGATACGCAGTATTTT	CASSQDSRASSSTDTQYF
few	NA	TRBV6-5	TRBJ2-5	TGTGCCTCCAAGGAATCCGGGGCCGAAGAGACCCAGTACTTC	CASKESGAEETQYF
NA	TRBD2	TRBV27	TRBJ2-1	TGTGCCAGCAGTTCCCTAGCGGGAGGGCATGAGCAGTTCTTC	CASSSLAGGHEQFF
many	NA	TRBV4-1	TRBJ2-5	TGCGCCAGCAGCCAAGAAGATGGGGGACTCCAAGAGACCCAGTACTTC	CASSQEDGGLQETQYF
many	TRBD2	TRBV7-9	TRBJ2-7	TGTGCCACTCGGGGGGGTTTCCACGAGCAGTACTTC	CATRGGFHEQYF
few	NA	TRBV20-1	TRBJ1-1	TGCAGTGCTAGCGACGGGGGGGACTCAGTCATGAACACTGAAGCTTTCTTT	CSASDGGDSVMNTEAFF
many	NA	TRBV10-2	TRBJ2-5	TGCGCCAGCAGCCCTCTAGTTTGGGAGACCCAGTACTTC	CASSPLVWETQYF
NA	NA	TRBV5-3	TRBJ2-6	TGTGCCAGCAGCTTGGAGGGGGCTGGGGCCAACGTCCTGGCTTTC	CASSLEGAGANVLAF
NA	TRBD2	TRBV7-9	TRBJ2-3	TGTGCCAGCAGACACACTAGCGGGAGGGCTCTGGATACGCAGTATTTT	CASRHTSGRALDTQYF
once	TRBD1	TRBV4-3	TRBJ1-1	TGCGCCAGCAGCCCTAAAAGGGGGGGGGGACAGGGTACGGCGAACATTGAAGCTTTCTTT	CASSPKRGGGQGTANIEAFF
many	NA	TRBV7-2	TRBJ2-1	TGTGCCAGCAGCTTCAATCTCGCTTTAGTAAGCTCCTACAATGAGCAGTTCTTC	CASSFNLALVSSYNEQFF